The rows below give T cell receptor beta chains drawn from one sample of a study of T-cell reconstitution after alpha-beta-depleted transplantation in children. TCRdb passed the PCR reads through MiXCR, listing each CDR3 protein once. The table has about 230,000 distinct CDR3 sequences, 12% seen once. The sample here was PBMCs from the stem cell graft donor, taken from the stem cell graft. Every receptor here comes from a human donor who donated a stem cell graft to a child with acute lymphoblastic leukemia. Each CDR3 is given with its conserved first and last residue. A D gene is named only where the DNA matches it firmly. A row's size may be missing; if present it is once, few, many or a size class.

CDR3aa: CASSLARGGNNYGYTF
CDR3nt: TGCGCCAGCAGCTTGGCCCGAGGGGGCAACAACTATGGCTACACCTTC
d_gene: TRBD1
abundance: many
j_gene: TRBJ1-2
v_gene: TRBV5-1

CDR3aa: CSVKLGLAAPQETQYF
CDR3nt: TGCAGCGTTAAACTCGGACTAGCAGCCCCACAAGAGACCCAGTACTTC
d_gene: TRBD2
abundance: many
j_gene: TRBJ2-5
v_gene: TRBV29-1

CDR3aa: CSARRGQETQYF
CDR3nt: TGCAGTGCTAGAAGGGGCCAAGAGACCCAGTACTTC
d_gene: NA
abundance: many
j_gene: TRBJ2-5
v_gene: TRBV20-1

CDR3aa: CASSGRDYEQYF
CDR3nt: TGTGCCAGCAGCGGACGGGACTACGAGCAGTACTTC
d_gene: NA
abundance: NA
j_gene: TRBJ2-7
v_gene: TRBV7-9

CDR3aa: CASSVATTGATGELFF
CDR3nt: TGTGCCAGCAGCGTAGCTACGACAGGGGCCACCGGGGAGCTGTTTTTT
d_gene: TRBD1
abundance: many
j_gene: TRBJ2-2
v_gene: TRBV9

CDR3aa: CASSYGQVEQFF
CDR3nt: TGTGCCAGCAGTTACGGCCAAGTTGAGCAGTTCTTC
d_gene: NA
abundance: many
j_gene: TRBJ2-1
v_gene: TRBV6-2/TRBV6-3

CDR3aa: CATSDREAGELFF
CDR3nt: TGTGCCACGTCGGACAGGGAAGCCGGGGAGCTGTTTTTT
d_gene: TRBD1
abundance: many
j_gene: TRBJ2-2
v_gene: TRBV15

CDR3aa: CASSLDRDHEQYF
CDR3nt: TGTGCCAGCAGCTTGGACAGGGACCACGAGCAGTACTTC
d_gene: TRBD1
abundance: NA
j_gene: TRBJ2-7
v_gene: TRBV7-2

CDR3aa: CASSLSGTVSSQETQYF
CDR3nt: TGTGCCAGCAGTTTAAGCGGGACGGTTTCTTCCCAAGAGACCCAGTACTTC
d_gene: TRBD2
abundance: many
j_gene: TRBJ2-5
v_gene: TRBV28

CDR3aa: CASSLAQTANTDTQYF
CDR3nt: TGCGCCAGCAGCTTGGCGCAGACAGCCAACACAGATACGCAGTATTTT
d_gene: NA
abundance: many
j_gene: TRBJ2-3
v_gene: TRBV5-1

CDR3aa: CSVRAYRYEQYF
CDR3nt: TGCAGTGTAAGAGCTTACCGCTACGAGCAGTACTTC
d_gene: NA
abundance: many
j_gene: TRBJ2-7
v_gene: TRBV20-1

CDR3aa: CSVGKPYNEQFF
CDR3nt: TGCAGCGTGGGGAAGCCCTACAATGAGCAGTTCTTC
d_gene: NA
abundance: NA
j_gene: TRBJ2-1
v_gene: TRBV29-1